This T cell receptor (beta chain) was identified during a study of graft-versus-host responses after intestinal transplantation. About the study: The whole recipient group had anti-thymocyte globulin induction followed by tacrolimus and steroids for about three years. Whole-study findings and limits: Where graft-donor T cell macrochimerism was present, patients had high graft-versus-host to host-versus-graft clonal ratios in allografts. Detection of GvH clones occurred in recipient marrow, and some had their first appearance in ileum or blood.

TCRdb keeps only in-frame clones here, not all; method: immunoSEQ multiplex PCR. The profile shows about 120,000 clones, roughly nine tenths of them singletons. This CDR3 is 15 amino acids long. Trimming stripped 7 bases from V and 0 bases from J, with 10 bases between. Germline values: CDR1 MDHEN, CDR2 SYDVKM. This clone was counted a single time. Antigen specificity is unknown. The TCR comes from a human donor who was the organ donor for an intestinal transplant. V and J are TRBV28 and TRBJ1-6; tentative D call: TRBD1 (6 bases). The sequenced sample was unstimulated CD4+ T cells sorted from spleen or lymph node cells, obtained before transplant. DNA for the CDR3: TGTGCCAGCAAAGACAGGTCCTCCTATAATTCACCCCTCCACTTT. Translated, it gives CASKDRSSYNSPLHF.